What follows describes a single T cell receptor beta chain. This sample is drawn from a study of blood T cell repertoires in COVID-19. From germline, CDR1 is MNHEY and CDR2 SVGEGT. With 6 bases clipped from V and 4 bases from J, the junction kept 6 bases outside the gene matches. The CDR3 covers 14 residues. TCRdb keeps only in-frame clones here, not all; method: immunoSEQ multiplex PCR. This table has roughly 300,000 clones, more than 75% appearing once. The material sequenced was PBMCs or T cells enriched from blood (not recorded which). This TCR was sampled from a woman between 40 and 50 years old with acute COVID-19. The rearrangement links TRBV6-2 or TRBV6-3 to TRBJ1-5; 7 bases are a match to TRBD1. DNA for the CDR3: TGTGCCAGCAGCCCAACGACAGGGAATCAGCCCCAGCATTTT. It is translated as CASSPTTGNQPQHF.